This TCR beta chain stems from a study of cytomegalovirus exposure and HLA in healthy donors. This CDR3 comprises 14 residues. Trimming took 2 bases from V and 5 from J; bases not matched to a gene: 4. From germline, CDR1 is MNHEY and CDR2 SMNVEV (reference sequence). 13 Jbeta primers and 60 Vbeta primers were used for the PCR. TCRdb's table, derived via immunoSEQ multiplex PCR, lists solely in-frame clones and lacks some. The table lists tens of thousands of clones, more than 80% of them singletons. This chain connects TRBV27 to TRBJ2-7, with 9 bases aligning to TRBD1. This TCR came from a man aged 18 to 29 in good health and CMV-seronegative. Material: PBMCs. The CDR3 region is CASSLGWTGDEQYF. The CDR3 DNA follows: TGTGCCAGCAGTTTAGGTTGGACAGGGGACGAGCAGTACTTC.